The rows below give T cell receptor beta chains drawn from one sample of a study of Tregs in tolerant kidney transplant recipients. TCRdb's copy holds only in-frame clones and misses some; the assay was immunoSEQ multiplex PCR. The sample shows roughly 120,000 clones, about 90% of them seen only once. Sequencing input: CD4+ T cells from blood. These receptors all stem from a human donor in good health. Both conserved end residues are part of each CDR3. The order of the fields is J gene, D gene, clone size, V gene, CDR3 protein, CDR3 DNA. The D gene is left open where the match is weak. Some rows mark clone size as missing; the rest say once, few, many or name a class of expanded clone.

J: TRBJ1-5
D: TRBD1
size: -
V: TRBV6-6
CDR3: CASEKEVRGTTTQHF
DNA: TGTGCCAGCGAGAAGGAGGTCAGGGGGACTACGACCCAGCATTTT

J: TRBJ1-5
D: TRBD1
size: -
V: TRBV6-4
CDR3: CASRFPGQGCNQPQHF
DNA: TGTGCCAGCAGATTTCCGGGACAGGGCTGTAATCAGCCCCAGCATTTT

J: TRBJ2-3
D: -
size: -
V: TRBV10-1
CDR3: CASSELQGTDTQYF
DNA: TGCGCCAGCAGTGAATTACAGGGCACAGATACGCAGTATTTT

J: TRBJ1-2
D: -
size: -
V: TRBV7-9
CDR3: CASSQSSYGYGYTF
DNA: TGTGCCAGCAGCCAGAGTAGCTATGGCTATGGCTACACCTTC

J: TRBJ1-2
D: TRBD1
size: -
V: TRBV5-6
CDR3: CASSLKTGTGAGYTF
DNA: TGTGCCAGCAGCCTAAAGACCGGGACAGGGGCTGGCTACACCTTC

J: TRBJ1-2
D: TRBD1
size: -
V: TRBV7-2
CDR3: CASSPQTGGGYGYTF
DNA: TGTGCCAGCAGCCCCCAGACAGGGGGCGGGTATGGCTACACCTTC

J: TRBJ2-7
D: -
size: -
V: TRBV9
CDR3: CASSESPRTFYEQYF
DNA: TGTGCCAGCAGCGAGAGCCCCCGGACCTTCTACGAGCAGTACTTC

J: TRBJ1-4
D: -
size: -
V: TRBV7-8
CDR3: CASSEQNYEKLFF
DNA: TGTGCCAGCAGCGAACAGAATTATGAAAAACTGTTTTTT

J: TRBJ1-2
D: TRBD1
size: -
V: TRBV14
CDR3: CASSQDFGQAIYGYTF
DNA: TGTGCCAGCAGCCAAGATTTCGGACAGGCCATCTATGGCTACACCTTC

J: TRBJ2-7
D: TRBD1
size: -
V: TRBV28
CDR3: CASSLPGGNYEQYF
DNA: TGTGCCAGCAGTTTGCCAGGGGGCAATTACGAGCAGTACTTC

J: TRBJ1-2
D: -
size: once
V: TRBV5-4
CDR3: CASSQDKAGYGYTF
DNA: TGTGCCAGCAGCCAAGATAAGGCAGGCTATGGCTACACCTTC